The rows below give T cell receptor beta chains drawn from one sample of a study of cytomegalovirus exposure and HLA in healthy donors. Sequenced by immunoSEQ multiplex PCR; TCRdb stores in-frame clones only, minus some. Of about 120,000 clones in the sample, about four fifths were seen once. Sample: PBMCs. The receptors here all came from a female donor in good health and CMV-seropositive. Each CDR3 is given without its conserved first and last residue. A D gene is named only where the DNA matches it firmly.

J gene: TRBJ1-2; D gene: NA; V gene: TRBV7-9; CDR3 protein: SSSREVDGYT
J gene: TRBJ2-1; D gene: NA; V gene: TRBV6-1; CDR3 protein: ASSKPRESYNEQF
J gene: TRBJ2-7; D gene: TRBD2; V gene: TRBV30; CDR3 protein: AWSKAGATYEQY
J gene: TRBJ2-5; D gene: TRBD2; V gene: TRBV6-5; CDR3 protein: AGGTGGSGETQY
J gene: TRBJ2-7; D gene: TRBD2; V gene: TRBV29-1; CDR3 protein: SVTGTSGGKTVHNSYEQY
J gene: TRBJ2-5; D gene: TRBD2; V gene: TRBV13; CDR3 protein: ASSRIAGAEETQY
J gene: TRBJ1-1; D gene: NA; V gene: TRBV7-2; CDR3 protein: ASSFSRDTEAF
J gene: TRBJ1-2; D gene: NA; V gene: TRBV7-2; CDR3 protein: ASSFGRGLGDGYT
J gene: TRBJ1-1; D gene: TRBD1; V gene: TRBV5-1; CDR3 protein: ASSGQGRNTEAF
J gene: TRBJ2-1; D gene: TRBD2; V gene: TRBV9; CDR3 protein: ASSVGGAVKVQF
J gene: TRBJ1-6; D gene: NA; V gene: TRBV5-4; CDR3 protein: ASTSWLAGYNSPLH
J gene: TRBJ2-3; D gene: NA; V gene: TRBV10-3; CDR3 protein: AISELRGAGDTQY
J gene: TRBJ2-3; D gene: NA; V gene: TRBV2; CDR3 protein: ASRIAVITDTQY
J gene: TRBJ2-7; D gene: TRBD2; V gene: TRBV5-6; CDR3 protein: ASSFGSGGYEQY
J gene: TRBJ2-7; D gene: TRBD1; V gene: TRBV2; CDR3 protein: ASINGTGGGEQY
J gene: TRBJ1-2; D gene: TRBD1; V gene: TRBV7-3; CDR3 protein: ASSSTGSDGYT
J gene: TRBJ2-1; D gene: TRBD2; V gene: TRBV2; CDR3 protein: ASKVAGESEQF
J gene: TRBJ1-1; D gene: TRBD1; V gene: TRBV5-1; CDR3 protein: ASSSGDRGHTEAF
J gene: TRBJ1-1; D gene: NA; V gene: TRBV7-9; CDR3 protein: ASSYSSMNTEAF
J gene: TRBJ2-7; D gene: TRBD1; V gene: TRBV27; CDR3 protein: ASSQTGVSEQY
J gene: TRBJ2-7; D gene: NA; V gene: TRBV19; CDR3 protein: ASSIGQETSQY
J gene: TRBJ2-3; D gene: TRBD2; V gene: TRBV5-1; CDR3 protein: ASSLMASGGTDTQY
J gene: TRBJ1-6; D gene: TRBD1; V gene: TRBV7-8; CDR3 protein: ASRGQGNSPLH
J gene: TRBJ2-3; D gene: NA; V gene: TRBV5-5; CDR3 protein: ASSLSATSTDTQY
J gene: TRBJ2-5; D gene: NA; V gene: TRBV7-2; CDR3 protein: ASSSGGTKETQY
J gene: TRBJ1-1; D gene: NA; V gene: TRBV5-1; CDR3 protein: ASSLFGEAF
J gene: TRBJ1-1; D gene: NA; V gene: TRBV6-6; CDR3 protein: ASSRDTYTEAF
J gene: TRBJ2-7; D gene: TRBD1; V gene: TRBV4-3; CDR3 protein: ASSQDQGAGEQY
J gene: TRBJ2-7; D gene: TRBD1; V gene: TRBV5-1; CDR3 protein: ASSFGGQGPYSEQY
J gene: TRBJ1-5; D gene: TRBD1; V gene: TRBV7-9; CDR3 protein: ASSEDRGYQPQH
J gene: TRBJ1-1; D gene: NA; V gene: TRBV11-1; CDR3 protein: ASSRAQRRTEAF
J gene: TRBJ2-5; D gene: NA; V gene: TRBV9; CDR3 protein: ASSPRTAQETQY